Below are 4 T cell receptor beta chains sequenced from a single sample in a study of OX40 agonist ivuxolimab in advanced cancers. Here immunoSEQ multiplex PCR was the method, and the copy in TCRdb shows in-frame clones only, minus some. Of 90,000 to 100,000 clones listed, 80% to 90% are singletons. The sequencing used CD4+ or CD8+ T cells sorted from blood, collected in a trial of the OX40 agonist ivuxolimab. These receptors all stem from an adult with an advanced solid tumor such as melanoma, head and neck, liver or kidney cancer.

The chain has TRBV19 and TRBJ2-1; tentatively, D is TRBD1 (5 bases). This CDR3 is 15 amino acids long. Trimming left V 10 bases short and J 5 bases short, with 21 bases between. The germline gives CDR1 LNHDA, CDR2 SQIVND (reference sequence). This CDR3 is CATASWQGGNNEQFF. The CDR3, as DNA: TGTGCCACTGCGTCGTGGCAGGGCGGTAACAATGAGCAGTTCTTC.

V gene TRBV30 combines with J gene TRBJ2-5; TRBD2 matches at 10 bases. Germline trimming cut 4 bases from V and 3 bases from J; bases unmatched to any gene: 8. This CDR3 comprises 15 residues. The germline V gene has CDR1 GTSNPN and CDR2 SVGIG (reference sequence). The CDR3 DNA is TGTGCCTGGATCGAGGCTAGCGGGAGAAAAGAGACCCAGTACTTC. Its protein is CAWIEASGRKETQYF.

The V call is TRBV7-9, the J call TRBJ1-1; D call uncertain. Per germline, CDR1 SEHNR and CDR2 FQNEAQ (reference sequence). V lost 5 bases and J 3 bases, leaving 10 bases between the germline ends. The CDR3 covers 13 residues. The CDR3 DNA reads as TGTGCCAGCAGCCCAGAGGCTGACACTGAAGCTTTCTTT. This translates into CASSPEADTEAFF.

V is TRBV15 and J is TRBJ2-3; the D gene could be TRBD1 or TRBD2 (5 bases each). Trimming stripped 7 bases from V and 2 bases from J, with 10 bases between. The CDR3 consists of 13 residues. Germline-derived CDR1 and CDR2 are LNHNV and YYDKDF (reference sequence). CDR3 protein: CATTQGVTDTQYF. In DNA, the CDR3 is TGTGCCACCACCCAGGGAGTCACAGATACGCAGTATTTT.